The 20 T cell receptor beta chains listed next were all sequenced from one sample in a study of cytomegalovirus exposure and HLA in healthy donors. Assay: immunoSEQ multiplex PCR; the TCRdb copy retains only in-frame clones and omits some. The sample contains about 160,000 clones, about 96% of which appear only once. The source material was PBMCs. The receptors come from a woman younger than 35 in good health and CMV-seronegative.

This chain uses TRBV7-2 with TRBJ1-5; perhaps TRBD1 as D (5 bases). V gave up 1 base and J gave up 7 bases, with 8 bases separating them. There are 13 residues in the CDR3. From germline, CDR1 is SGHTA and CDR2 FQGNSA. The CDR3 loop is CASSLDWGQPQHF. DNA for the CDR3: TGTGCCAGCAGCTTAGATTGGGGCCAGCCCCAGCATTTT. Based on the CDR3 plus reference TRBV7-2 and TRBJ1-5, the full variable domain is GAGVSQSPSNKVTEKGKDVELRCDPISGHTALYWYRQSLGQGLEFLIYFQGNSAPDKSGLPSDRFSAERTGGSVSTLTIQRTQQEDSAVYLCASSLDWGQPQHFGDGTRLSIL.

The chain joins TRBV10-3 to TRBJ2-5; the match to TRBD2 covers 8 bases. The V segment lost 11 bases and the J segment 5 bases; nucleotides outside the gene matches: 13. CDR3 size: 14 residues. Germline CDR1 and CDR2: ENHRY and SYGVKD. Written as DNA, the CDR3 is TGTGCCGATCGGTCAGTTCCGGGGGGGGAGACCCAGTACTTC. Protein sequence: CADRSVPGGETQYF.

This clone has just one count. J is TRBJ2-2 and V is TRBV7-8; the D gene is possibly TRBD2 (7 bases). CDR1 and CDR2 from the germline V gene are SGHVS and FQNEAQ. Trimming took off 7 bases at V and 0 bases at J, with 12 bases between the two ends. The CDR3 covers 15 residues. CDR3 region: CASNPGGPNTGELFF. CDR3 in DNA: TGTGCCAGCAACCCCGGGGGGCCGAACACCGGGGAGCTGTTTTTT.

J is TRBJ1-1 and V is TRBV5-5; possible D gene TRBD1, 6 bases. There are 14 residues in the CDR3. Germline CDR1 SGHKS, CDR2 YYEKEE (reference sequence). The V and J ends lost 0 bases and 6 bases respectively, with 12 bases between them. This CDR3 reads CASSLDARGAEAFF. The DNA of the CDR3 is TGTGCCAGCAGCTTGGATGCCAGGGGTGCTGAAGCTTTCTTT.

The chain links TRBV7-2 to TRBJ2-7; the D gene is possibly TRBD2 (6 bases). The V end was cut by 5 bases, the J end by 2 bases, with 16 bases between. The CDR3 is 15 residues long. Germline CDR1 SGHTA, CDR2 FQGNSA. The CDR3 region is CASSPQWGVAYEQYF. CDR3 bases: TGTGCCAGCAGCCCCCAATGGGGGGTAGCCTACGAGCAGTACTTC. Full variable domain (outside the CDR3, taken from reference TRBV7-2 and TRBJ2-7): GAGVSQSPSNKVTEKGKDVELRCDPISGHTALYWYRQSLGQGLEFLIYFQGNSAPDKSGLPSDRFSAERTGGSVSTLTIQRTQQEDSAVYLCASSPQWGVAYEQYFGPGTRLTVT.

This sequence joins TRBV5-1 and TRBJ2-5; 10 nucleotides align to TRBD2. Looked up from germline, CDR1 is SGHRS and CDR2 is YFSETQ. The CDR3 is 14 residues long. V lost 6 bases and J lost 3; bases outside the gene matches: 5. The DNA for the CDR3 is TGCGCCAGCACCATAGCGGGGGGCGAAGAGACCCAGTACTTC. Amino acids: CASTIAGGEETQYF.

The rearrangement links TRBV5-5 to TRBJ2-6, with D unclear. Germline lookup yields CDR1 SGHKS and CDR2 YYEKEE (reference sequence). The CDR3 extends over 15 amino acids. Trimming cost V 5 bases and J 3 bases, with 12 bases left between them. The CDR3 nucleotides are TGTGCCAGCAGTTCCACAGTGGGTGGGGCCAACGTCCTGACTTTC. The encoded protein is CASSSTVGGANVLTF. Using reference TRBV5-5 and TRBJ2-6 for the parts outside the CDR3, the full variable domain is DAGVTQSPTHLIKTRGQQVTLRCSPISGHKSVSWYQQVLGQGPQFIFQYYEKEERGRGNFPDRFSARQFPNYSSELNVNALLLGDSALYLCASSSTVGGANVLTFGAGSRLTVL.

This clone was found once. The chain is built from TRBV9 and TRBJ2-5, with 12 positions matching TRBD2. The CDR3 has 15 amino acids. The germline V gene encodes CDR1 SGDLS and CDR2 YYNGEE. J was trimmed by 4 bases and V by 3 bases; bases with no gene match: 4. The CDR3 sequence is CASSGTSGGRETQYF. The DNA for the CDR3 is TGTGCCAGCAGCGGAACTAGCGGGGGGCGAGAGACCCAGTACTTC.

The rearrangement joins TRBV9 to TRBJ2-3; 12 bases fit TRBD2. The ends lost 4 bases at V and 5 bases at J; junction bases unmatched: 8. The CDR3 consists of 16 residues. Germline CDR1 SGDLS, CDR2 YYNGEE. CDR3 DNA: TGTGCCAGCAGCCCCAGGACTAGCGGGGCCTTAGATACGCAGTATTTT. It codes for CASSPRTSGALDTQYF.

This chain links TRBV12-5 with TRBJ2-3; TRBD1 agrees at 7 bases. The V segment lost 5 bases and the J segment 1 base; nucleotides outside the gene matches: 6. Germline assignment: CDR1 LGHNT and CDR2 FRNRAP. CDR3 length equals 15 residues. Here the CDR3 DNA reads TGTGCTAGTGGTCCCGGACAGGCCCGCACAGATACGCAGTATTTT. Protein product: CASGPGQARTDTQYF.

This clone appeared a single time. The chain has TRBV7-2 and TRBJ1-1; maybe TRBD1 (6 bases). V lost 1 base, J lost 6 bases, and 15 bases lay in between. Germline values: CDR1 SGHTA, CDR2 FQGNSA. CDR3 size: 15 residues. The CDR3 DNA reads as TGTGCCAGCAGCTTAGGTATGGGGGCTTATTCTGAAGCTTTCTTT. Amino acid sequence: CASSLGMGAYSEAFF.

This sequence joins TRBV2 and TRBJ2-5, with TRBD1 identical over 11 bases. V shed 4 bases and J 4 bases; nucleotides not matched to a gene: 11. The CDR3 consists of 17 residues. Germline V gives CDR1 SNHLY, CDR2 FYNNEI. This CDR3 is CASSGRFGQGAGETQYF. For the CDR3, the DNA is TGTGCCAGCAGTGGACGGTTTGGACAGGGGGCTGGAGAGACCCAGTACTTC.

This chain joins TRBV5-1 and TRBJ2-1; 9 bases map to TRBD1. V trimming: 2 bases; J trimming: 8 bases; junction bases outside the gene matches: 11. The CDR3 has 16 amino acids. Looked up from germline, CDR1 is SGHRS and CDR2 is YFSETQ. For the CDR3, the DNA is TGCGCCAGCAGCTTTTTTTTACAGGGGGCGATGGATGAGCAGTTCTTC. Encoded protein: CASSFFLQGAMDEQFF.

In regard to this clone: Other DNA sequences within the sample encode an identical CDR3. The gene calls are TRBV7-6 and TRBJ2-1; TRBD2 is a possible D gene (6 bases). Germline V gene data show CDR1 as SGHVS and CDR2 as FNYEAQ. The CDR3 spans 12 residues. V lost 6 bases, J lost 10 bases, and 13 bases lay in between. The CDR3 nucleotides read TGTGCCAGCAGTAGAGGCGGAGGGGAGCAGTTCTTC. As protein: CASSRGGGEQFF. The full variable domain, in which reference TRBV7-6 and TRBJ2-1 provide the parts outside the CDR3, is GAGVSQSPRYKVTKRGQDVALRCDPISGHVSLYWYRQALGQGPEFLTYFNYEAQQDKSGLPNDRFSAERPEGSISTLTIQRTEQRDSAMYRCASSRGGGEQFFGPGTRLTVL.

The rearrangement uses TRBV25-1 and TRBJ1-2; the match to TRBD1 covers 7 bases. The CDR3 is 16 amino acids. V was pared by 1 base and J by 2 bases, with 7 bases of the junction left unmatched. Looked up from germline, CDR1 is MGHDK and CDR2 is SYGVNS. The CDR3 region has the DNA TGTGCCAGCAGTGAATGGATCACGACAGGGAACTATGGCTACACCTTC. Translating gives CASSEWITTGNYGYTF.

CDR3 in DNA: TGTGCCAGCAGTTCGGTCGGGTCCTACTCCTACGAGCAGTACTTC. The encoded protein is CASSSVGSYSYEQYF. V gene TRBV6-6 combines with J gene TRBJ2-7; D is unresolved. The CDR3 spans 15 residues. CDR1 and CDR2 from the germline V gene are MNHNY and SVGAGI (reference sequence). V was shortened by 4 bases and J by 0 bases, with 13 bases between the two germline ends.

The chain couples TRBV19 to TRBJ1-1, with 8 bases that match TRBD1. V lost 9 bases and J lost 2; bases outside the gene matches: 5. The CDR3 spans 13 residues. Germline V gene sequence: CDR1 LNHDA, CDR2 SQIVND (reference sequence). The CDR3 DNA reads TGTGCCAGCGAGACAGGGGTAAACACTGAAGCTTTCTTT. Translated, it gives CASETGVNTEAFF.

The chain is built from TRBV6-5 and TRBJ1-5; no clear D. The germline CDR1 and CDR2 sequences are MNHEY and SVGAGI. Trimming pared 6 bases from V and 3 bases from J, leaving 9 bases between. This CDR3 contains 13 residues. The CDR3 spells CASRVANNQPQHF. The DNA of the CDR3 is TGTGCCAGCAGAGTGGCCAACAATCAGCCCCAGCATTTT.

The DNA of the CDR3 is TGTGCCAGCTCACCAATGGGACAGGGGCCCCGTCCCCAGCATTTT. It encodes CASSPMGQGPRPQHF. This rearrangement joins TRBV18 to TRBJ1-5; the match to TRBD1 covers 10 bases. Germline CDR1 KGHSH, CDR2 LQKENI. The CDR3 is 15 amino acids. The V and J ends lost 2 bases and 10 bases, in that order; junction bases with no gene match: 8.

The V gene is TRBV30, the J gene TRBJ2-4; 8 bases map to TRBD1. This CDR3 comprises 11 residues. The V and J ends lost 6 bases and 10 bases, in that order; junction bases with no gene match: 5. Germline V gives CDR1 GTSNPN, CDR2 SVGIG (reference sequence). The CDR3 coding sequence is TGTGCCTGCGGACAGGGACGTATTCAGTACTTC. Translation gives CACGQGRIQYF.